This TCR beta chain derives from a study of blood T cell repertoires in COVID-19 (dated by TCRdb to the early 2020s). Broadly, across the study: Samples from collaborators originated in the United States, Italy and Spain and spanned both the acute and convalescent phases of COVID-19. The material from the prospective study consisted of cDNA or gDNA derived from T cells, B-cell-depleted T cells, or PBMCs. Subjects who had been exposed to COVID-19, were actively infected with it, or had recovered from it provided the deeply sampled blood TCRbeta repertoires that made up the dataset. The repertoires were released in a freely available public database intended as a resource for research on the immune response to SARS-CoV-2. Samples came from the ongoing ImmuneRACE study (first 160 participants) plus 1,254 subjects from 6 global collaborators. Nearly every sample came with metadata listing a de-identified subject ID, COVID-19 status, age in years and sex. Where HLA class I and class II types were available, the types were taken from metadata supplied by the sample provider, not from assay-based typing. What the study reported, not specific to this receptor: The quantity of clinical and demographic metadata differed by source and by participant and was supplied without curation.

Collaborating institutions collected whole blood in K2EDTA tubes following their own protocols. For TCRbeta analysis, collaborator samples were shipped as frozen whole blood, as isolated PBMCs, or as DNA extracted from either sample type. Turning to this clone: Its target antigen remains unknown. Within one base of it there is no much larger clone, and no base qualities were kept.

TCRbeta CDR3 regions were amplified from genomic DNA by means of the immunoSEQ Assay, a bias-controlled multiplex PCR. As for the authors' bioinformatics: The number of nucleated cells in each sample was estimated from the amplification of reference gene primers within the assay. To quantify the absolute abundance of each unique TCRbeta CDR3 rearrangement, sequence reads were collapsed and filtered. Productive Simpson clonality was computed per sample as the square root of Simpson's diversity index over productive rearrangements. TCRdb's version of the immuneACCESS table is confined to in-frame rearrangements and falls short of the full clone set. An unresolved V gene accounts for under half of the shortfall where checked; the remainder is of unknown origin. That table gives V, J and clone size, and the DNA gave D and trimming. The sample includes about 250,000 clones, with around 81% observed a single time. 6% to 7% of the sample belongs to the ten largest clones.

Sequences ENHRY (CDR1) and SYGVKD (CDR2) are obtained from the germline V gene. The CDR3, from cysteine to phenylalanine, totals 14 residues. Only CDR3 DNA remains: 42 bases, in frame from the first base. V ends up 2 bases short and J 4 bases short, with an unmatched junction base count of 1. The source material was peripheral blood. The TCR sequence derives from an older woman with active or convalescent COVID-19. Recombination linked TRBV10-3 to TRBJ1-3; TRBD1 matches 8 bases in the middle. For the CDR3, the sequence is CAISEAGGGNTIYF. At the DNA level, the sequence is TGTGCCATCAGTGAGGCAGGGGGCGGAAACACCATATATTTT.